This TCR beta chain is drawn from a study of tumor and adjacent non-tumor tissue in lung cancer. At the level of the study: Patients comprised 12 adenocarcinoma, a couple of squamous cell carcinoma and 1 small cell lung cancer. Approximately 4 million productive TCRbeta reads were obtained per sample on average.

TCRbeta libraries were built with three rounds of nested PCR, modified from ARM-PCR. MiXCR was run by TCRdb on the multiplex PCR reads, yielding one entry per CDR3 protein. The sample contains some 73,000 distinct CDR3 sequences, more than 80% of which appear only once. RNA was extracted from bulk tissue without any cell sorting. More than 3 cm separated this lung sample from the edge of the tumor. This CDR3 spans 16 amino acids. In germline, CDR1 is SGHNT, CDR2 YENEEA. In regard to this clonotype: A junction boundary mismatches the germline segment, possibly from a read error.

The receptor comes from a man aged 60 to 75 with non-small cell lung cancer. This chain joins TRBV11-3 and TRBJ2-4; maybe TRBD1 (6 bases). Sequences were obtained from distant non-tumor lung tissue. In nucleotides, the CDR3 is TGTGCCAGCAACTTATCCGGGACACTCACCAAAAACATTCAGCACTTT. Its protein product is CASNLSGTLTKNIQHF.